This TCR beta chain was recorded in a study of blood T cell repertoires in COVID-19. All enrollees were roughly 18 to 89 years old and from around 25 US areas. Germline V gene data show CDR1 as LNHDA and CDR2 as SQIVND (reference sequence). Trimming removed 0 bases from V and 0 bases from J, with 5 bases in between. The CDR3 spans 14 residues. Original processing notes: Nucleated cell number was recorded as an estimate derived from reference gene primer amplification. The table came from immunoSEQ multiplex PCR; TCRdb's copy has only in-frame clones and leaves some out. V and J calls and clone size come straight from that table; D and trimming were deduced from the DNA. The repertoire has approximately 470,000 clones, 87% of them found once; the top ten carry 0.7%.

This clonotype was sampled from a young woman who had recovered from COVID-19. V and J are TRBV19 and TRBJ1-1; no reliable D call. The sequenced sample was PBMCs or T cells enriched from blood (not recorded which). The CDR3, as DNA: TGTGCCAGTAGTATAGATAGCGTGAACACTGAAGCTTTCTTT. Translation gives CASSIDSVNTEAFF.